This T cell receptor beta chain is drawn from a study of beta chain features in type 1 diabetes. Background on the study: All of the samples together had 85 million to 140 million sorted cells examined.

Study conclusions and caveats: Shortening of TCRB CDR3s, moderate but significant, appeared in all four CD4+ subsets of Type 1 diabetes patients. In these data, an HLA type influence on TCRB rearrangement remained unresolved.

Cells sorted by CD45RO/CCR7/CD25/CD127/CD95/CD27 comprised CD4+ naive, central memory, regulatory and stem cell-like memory cells. Post-sort purity exceeded 98% for all sorted populations. Regarding this clone: Its antigen is not known.

Reverse transcribing all isolated RNA meant expressed TCRB transcripts were sequenced. The method was immunoSEQ multiplex PCR; TCRdb's version includes in-frame clones alone and lacks a portion of them. The repertoire has approximately 360,000 clones, roughly 13% of them found once; the top ten carry 0.0095% to 0.013%. The CDR3 runs 12 residues. Germline V CDR1 and CDR2: GTSNPN, SVGIG (reference sequence). Trimming cost V 3 bases and J 8 bases, with 11 bases left between them. The chain employs TRBV30 and TRBJ1-3; no definite D call. This sequence was found in a woman aged 18-29 years with type 1 diabetes. Sequencing input: naive CD4+ T cells from blood. For the CDR3, the DNA is TGTGCCTGGAGCGACTCCGGATACACCATATATTTT. It yields the protein CAWSDSGYTIYF.